Listed below are T cell receptor beta chains from one sample, sequenced in a study of neurological immune-mediated disorders. MiXCR was run by TCRdb on the 5' RACE reads, yielding one entry per CDR3 protein. The sample holds fewer than 50,000 distinct CDR3 sequences, 11% seen once. Sequenced: PBMCs. These receptors came from a man in his sixties with HTLV-1-associated myelopathy (HAM/TSP). CDR3s include the opening cysteine and the closing phenylalanine or tryptophan. The D gene is left open where the match is weak. Rows give clone size only sometimes, using once, few, many, or a class for an expanded clone.

>TRBJ1-4|TRBD1|TRBV20-1|many
CSAPDRDRGEKLFF
TGCAGTGCTCCTGACCGGGACAGGGGCGAAAAACTGTTTTTT
>TRBJ2-1|-|TRBV20-1|many
CSARDIRAEQFF
TGCAGTGCTAGAGATATACGGGCTGAGCAGTTCTTC
>TRBJ1-2|-|TRBV14|many
CASSQVGGGYTF
TGTGCCAGCAGCCAAGTAGGAGGTGGCTACACCTTC
>TRBJ1-5|-|TRBV12-3/TRBV12-4|many
CASSFLETNQPQHF
TGTGCCAGCAGTTTTCTAGAAACCAATCAGCCCCAGCATTTT
>TRBJ2-7|TRBD1|TRBV5-1|many
CASSQGQLSNEQYF
TGCGCCAGCAGCCAGGGACAGCTCTCCAACGAGCAGTACTTC
>TRBJ1-1|-|TRBV5-1|many
CASSFARGRGTEAFF
TGCGCCAGCAGCTTTGCGCGGGGACGAGGCACTGAAGCTTTCTTT
>TRBJ2-7|-|TRBV5-1|-
CASSLAWQVVDEKYF
TGCGCCAGCAGCTTGGCATGGCAGGTAGTAGACGAGAAGTACTTC
>TRBJ1-5|-|TRBV10-3|medium-sized
CATSNRLGDQPQHF
TGTGCCACCTCGAACAGGCTCGGGGATCAGCCCCAGCATTTT
>TRBJ2-5|-|TRBV18|-
CASSPSIQETQYF
TGTGCCAGCTCACCGAGTATCCAAGAGACCCAGTACTTC
>TRBJ2-1|-|TRBV21-1|many
CARRDRNSYNEQFF
TGTGCCAGGAGGGACCGAAACTCCTACAATGAGCAGTTCTTC
>TRBJ2-5|TRBD2|TRBV20-1|many
CSARFSGSQETQYF
TGCAGTGCTAGATTCAGCGGGAGTCAAGAGACCCAGTACTTC
>TRBJ2-1|TRBD2|TRBV7-9|many
CASSSYSGWNYNEQFF
TGTGCCAGCAGCTCATATAGCGGGTGGAACTACAATGAGCAGTTCTTC
>TRBJ2-1|TRBD2|TRBV5-1|many
CASSLVGSGRQFF
TGCGCCAGCAGCTTGGTTGGTAGCGGGAGGCAGTTCTTC
>TRBJ2-7|-|TRBV2|many
CASSRGTYYEQYF
TGTGCCAGCAGTCGTGGCACCTACTACGAGCAGTACTTC
>TRBJ2-3|TRBD2|TRBV7-9|-
CASVTLPGLAGDTQYF
TGTGCCAGCGTTACACTCCCGGGACTAGCAGGAGATACGCAGTATTTT
>TRBJ1-5|-|TRBV4-1|many
CASSQDNTSNQPQHF
TGCGCCAGCAGCCAAGATAACACTAGCAATCAGCCCCAGCATTTT
>TRBJ2-1|TRBD2|TRBV15|many
CATSLAGVGYNEQFF
TGTGCCACCAGTCTAGCGGGAGTCGGGTACAATGAGCAGTTCTTC
>TRBJ1-1|TRBD1|TRBV5-1|-
CASSWGQGANTEAFF
TGCGCCAGCAGCTGGGGACAGGGGGCGAACACTGAAGCTTTCTTT
>TRBJ2-1|-|TRBV6-4|many
CASSDSRGAPIDNEQFF
TGTGCCAGCAGTGACTCGAGGGGGGCCCCAATCGACAATGAGCAGTTCTTC
>TRBJ2-1|TRBD1|TRBV5-1|many
CASSLEGASSYNEQFF
TGCGCCAGCAGCTTGGAGGGGGCGAGCTCCTACAATGAGCAGTTCTTC
>TRBJ2-5|-|TRBV5-1|many
CASSLTTTQETQYF
TGCGCCAGCAGCTTGACTACCACCCAAGAGACCCAGTACTTC
>TRBJ1-2|-|TRBV10-3|many
CAISPTANYGYTF
TGTGCCATCAGTCCGACAGCTAACTATGGCTACACCTTC
>TRBJ2-1|TRBD2|TRBV6-5|many
CASSRQSGRNGEQFF
TGTGCCAGCAGCCGCCAAAGCGGGAGAAACGGGGAGCAGTTCTTC
>TRBJ2-1|-|TRBV7-2|-
CASTSRMEQFF
TGTGCCAGCACTAGCCGAATGGAGCAGTTCTTC
>TRBJ2-7|-|TRBV12-3/TRBV12-4|-
CANSLRQDPSYEQYF
TGTGCCAACAGTTTAAGACAAGACCCCTCCTACGAGCAGTACTTC
>TRBJ2-1|-|TRBV5-1|many
CASSWRDSGNNEQFF
TGCGCCAGCAGCTGGCGGGATAGCGGCAACAATGAGCAGTTCTTC
>TRBJ2-2|TRBD1|TRBV20-1|many
CSARYTGAGTGELFF
TGCAGTGCTAGATACACAGGGGCCGGCACCGGGGAGCTGTTTTTT
>TRBJ2-7|-|TRBV4-2|many
CASSQDSAGEQYF
TGTGCCAGCAGCCAAGATTCGGCAGGCGAGCAGTACTTC
>TRBJ2-1|TRBD2|TRBV4-1|many
CASSQDSPSGISYNEQFF
TGCGCCAGCAGCCAAGATAGCCCTAGCGGCATCTCCTACAATGAGCAGTTCTTC
>TRBJ1-1|TRBD1|TRBV7-9|many
CASSSGQGKAEAFF
TGTGCCAGCAGCTCGGGACAGGGGAAGGCTGAAGCTTTCTTT
>TRBJ2-3|TRBD2|TRBV28|many
CASRPTSGRTDTQYF
TGTGCCAGCAGGCCGACTAGCGGACGCACAGATACGCAGTATTTT
>TRBJ2-3|-|TRBV5-1|many
CASSSQGSTDTQYF
TGCGCCAGCAGCTCCCAGGGGAGCACAGATACGCAGTATTTT
>TRBJ1-1|-|TRBV20-1|many
CSASWGGYTEAFF
TGCAGTGCTAGCTGGGGGGGGTACACTGAAGCTTTCTTT
>TRBJ1-2|-|TRBV5-1|many
CASTGTASNYGYTF
TGCGCCAGCACGGGGACGGCCAGTAACTATGGCTACACCTTC
>TRBJ1-1|-|TRBV29-1|many
CSVERVRDTEAFF
TGCAGCGTTGAAAGGGTTAGGGACACTGAAGCTTTCTTT
>TRBJ2-3|-|TRBV12-3/TRBV12-4|many
CASSFRAKGDTQYF
TGTGCCAGCAGTTTTAGGGCTAAGGGGGATACGCAGTATTTT
>TRBJ2-7|-|TRBV29-1|many
CSVEDLTGGHEQYF
TGCAGCGTTGAAGATCTTACGGGGGGCCACGAGCAGTACTTC
>TRBJ2-3|-|TRBV6-2/TRBV6-3|many
CASSDGDTQYF
TGTGCCAGCAGTGATGGCGATACGCAGTATTTT
>TRBJ2-5|TRBD2|TRBV5-1|many
CASSLAGAGGHGETQYF
TGCGCCAGCAGCTTGGCAGGAGCGGGAGGGCACGGAGAGACCCAGTACTTC
>TRBJ2-1|TRBD2|TRBV29-1|many
CSVERGGLAQNNEQFF
TGCAGCGTTGAGCGGGGGGGTCTAGCGCAAAACAATGAGCAGTTCTTC
>TRBJ2-3|-|TRBV14|many
CASSQDSTSTDTQYF
TGTGCCAGCAGCCAAGACAGCACTAGCACAGATACGCAGTATTTT
>TRBJ1-1|-|TRBV20-1|many
CSARQWGEAFF
TGCAGTGCTAGACAGTGGGGTGAGGCTTTCTTT
>TRBJ1-1|TRBD1|TRBV7-9|many
CASSLEGTGKAFF
TGTGCCAGCAGCTTAGAAGGGACAGGGAAAGCTTTCTTT
>TRBJ2-2|-|TRBV24-1|-
CATSDSLTGPGELFF
TGTGCCACCAGTGATTCCTTGACTGGACCCGGGGAACTGTTTTTT
>TRBJ2-7|TRBD1|TRBV6-2/TRBV6-3|many
CASSFATGGKSLYEQYF
TGTGCCAGCAGTTTCGCTACAGGGGGCAAGTCCCTCTACGAGCAGTACTTC
>TRBJ1-1|TRBD1|TRBV5-1|many
CASSLATGGVNTEAFF
TGCGCCAGCAGCTTGGCCACAGGGGGCGTGAACACTGAAGCTTTCTTT
>TRBJ1-2|-|TRBV5-1|many
CASSLGRVDLRGGYTF
TGCGCCAGCAGCTTGGGCAGGGTTGACCTTCGTGGTGGCTACACCTTC
>TRBJ2-3|-|TRBV18|many
CASSPGRERGTDTQYF
TGTGCCAGCTCACCCGGGCGGGAACGAGGCACAGATACGCAGTATTTT
>TRBJ1-1|-|TRBV25-1|many
CASSEYGRNTEAFF
TGTGCCAGCAGTGAATATGGGCGGAACACTGAAGCTTTCTTT
>TRBJ1-2|-|TRBV7-9|many
CASTLRGGDYGYTF
TGTGCCAGCACCCTTCGGGGAGGGGACTATGGCTACACCTTC
>TRBJ2-2|-|TRBV6-5|many
CASRQWTGELFF
TGTGCCAGCAGGCAATGGACCGGGGAGCTGTTTTTT
>TRBJ1-3|-|TRBV5-1|many
CASSLESRRRGTIYF
TGCGCCAGCAGCTTGGAGTCCCGCCGTCGAGGCACCATATATTTT
>TRBJ2-1|-|TRBV7-3|few
CASSLTENEQFF
TGTGCCAGCAGCTTAACAGAGAATGAGCAGTTCTTC
>TRBJ2-5|-|TRBV20-1|many
CSAYGKQETQYF
TGCAGTGCTTACGGCAAACAAGAGACCCAGTACTTC
>TRBJ2-5|-|TRBV12-3/TRBV12-4|many
CASTLAGNVETQYF
TGTGCCAGCACCTTGGCGGGGAATGTAGAGACCCAGTACTTC
>TRBJ2-3|-|TRBV7-2|many
CASRSLTDTQYF
TGTGCCAGCAGGTCCCTGACAGATACGCAGTATTTT
>TRBJ1-2|-|TRBV4-2|many
CASSPGQGAGIYGYTF
TGTGCCAGCAGCCCGGGCCAAGGGGCTGGGATCTATGGCTACACCTTC
>TRBJ1-2|-|TRBV12-3/TRBV12-4|many
CASSTTVKGYTF
TGTGCCAGCAGTACGACAGTTAAAGGCTACACCTTC